Listed below are T cell receptor beta chains from one sample, sequenced in a study of blood T cell repertoires in COVID-19. TCRdb keeps only in-frame clones here, not all; method: immunoSEQ multiplex PCR. This sample has 390,000 or so clones, with roughly nine tenths found just once. Sequences were obtained from PBMCs or T cells enriched from blood (not recorded which). These receptors were collected from a man younger than 35 who had recovered from COVID-19. CDR3s include the opening cysteine and the closing phenylalanine or tryptophan. The D gene is left open where the match is weak. The size of a clone is reported for some rows only, either as once, few or many, or as a class for expanded clones.

clone size: .; D gene: .; V gene: TRBV28; J gene: TRBJ1-3; CDR3 length: 16; CDR3 DNA: TGTGCCAGCAGTTTAGTAGCAGCGGACTCTGGAAACACCATATATTTT; CDR3 protein: CASSLVAADSGNTIYF
clone size: .; D gene: TRBD2; V gene: TRBV5-1; J gene: TRBJ2-1; CDR3 length: 15; CDR3 DNA: TGCGCCAGCAGCCCCGGAACGGGGGGTATCGATGAGCAGTTCTTC; CDR3 protein: CASSPGTGGIDEQFF
clone size: .; D gene: .; V gene: TRBV9; J gene: TRBJ1-4; CDR3 length: 15; CDR3 DNA: TGTGCCAGCAGCGGGCGGGGGTGGACTAATGAAAAACTGTTTTTT; CDR3 protein: CASSGRGWTNEKLFF
clone size: .; D gene: .; V gene: TRBV19; J gene: TRBJ1-5; CDR3 length: 14; CDR3 DNA: TGTGCCAGTAGTATTGGACAAAGCAATCAGCCCCAGCATTTT; CDR3 protein: CASSIGQSNQPQHF
clone size: .; D gene: TRBD2; V gene: TRBV11-2; J gene: TRBJ2-1; CDR3 length: 15; CDR3 DNA: TGTGCCAGCAGCTTTACGGGAGGACAAGGCAATGAGCAGTTCTTC; CDR3 protein: CASSFTGGQGNEQFF
clone size: .; D gene: .; V gene: TRBV14; J gene: TRBJ1-1; CDR3 length: 14; CDR3 DNA: TGTGCCAGCAGCCCCCGGGGTGCAAACACTGAAGCTTTCTTT; CDR3 protein: CASSPRGANTEAFF
clone size: .; D gene: .; V gene: TRBV7-9; J gene: TRBJ1-6; CDR3 length: 15; CDR3 DNA: TGTGCCAGCAGCCGGACGGGGGGGCTGAATTCACCCCTCCACTTT; CDR3 protein: CASSRTGGLNSPLHF
clone size: .; D gene: TRBD1; V gene: TRBV19; J gene: TRBJ1-6; CDR3 length: 15; CDR3 DNA: TGTGCCAGTAGTATCGAGGGACAGCAAAATTCACCCCTCCACTTT; CDR3 protein: CASSIEGQQNSPLHF
clone size: once; D gene: TRBD2; V gene: TRBV7-8; J gene: TRBJ2-7; CDR3 length: 17; CDR3 DNA: TGTGCCAGCAGCCGTATAGCGGGACGGGTTGAGATCTACGAGCAGTACTTC; CDR3 protein: CASSRIAGRVEIYEQYF
clone size: .; D gene: .; V gene: TRBV5-1; J gene: TRBJ2-7; CDR3 length: 13; CDR3 DNA: TGCGCCAGCAGTCGTGACATTCAGTACGAGCAGTACTTC; CDR3 protein: CASSRDIQYEQYF
clone size: few; D gene: .; V gene: TRBV5-1; J gene: TRBJ1-6; CDR3 length: 17; CDR3 DNA: TGCGCCAGCAGCTTGGCCGGGACCGGGACATTCAATTCACCCCTCCACTTT; CDR3 protein: CASSLAGTGTFNSPLHF
clone size: .; D gene: TRBD1; V gene: TRBV28; J gene: TRBJ2-3; CDR3 length: 14; CDR3 DNA: TGTGCCAGCAGAGCCGACAGGGTCAGTAATACGCAGTATTTT; CDR3 protein: CASRADRVSNTQYF
clone size: .; D gene: TRBD2; V gene: TRBV28; J gene: TRBJ2-1; CDR3 length: 16; CDR3 DNA: TGTGCCAGCAGTTTGGGGGGACTAAACTCAAACAATGAGCAGTTCTTC; CDR3 protein: CASSLGGLNSNNEQFF
clone size: .; D gene: .; V gene: TRBV7-9; J gene: TRBJ2-1; CDR3 length: 16; CDR3 DNA: TGTGCCAGCAGCTCGTCGGAGGGAGACAAACTCAATGAGCAGTTCTTC; CDR3 protein: CASSSSEGDKLNEQFF
clone size: .; D gene: .; V gene: TRBV4-3; J gene: TRBJ2-1; CDR3 length: 16; CDR3 DNA: TGCGCCAGCAGCCCCGACGCAGCGGGCTCCTACAATGAGCAGTTCTTC; CDR3 protein: CASSPDAAGSYNEQFF
clone size: .; D gene: .; V gene: TRBV29-1; J gene: TRBJ1-4; CDR3 length: 14; CDR3 DNA: TGCAGCGTTGGAAAAGGGGCGAGAGATGAAAAACTGTTTTTT; CDR3 protein: CSVGKGARDEKLFF
clone size: .; D gene: TRBD1; V gene: TRBV9; J gene: TRBJ1-1; CDR3 length: 15; CDR3 DNA: TGTGCCAGCAGCGTAGGAGACAGGGGCGGGACTGAAGCTTTCTTT; CDR3 protein: CASSVGDRGGTEAFF
clone size: .; D gene: .; V gene: TRBV19; J gene: TRBJ1-2; CDR3 length: 13; CDR3 DNA: TGTGCCAGTACCTCACCTAGGAGGGATGGCTACACCTTC; CDR3 protein: CASTSPRRDGYTF
clone size: .; D gene: TRBD1; V gene: TRBV19; J gene: TRBJ1-5; CDR3 length: 17; CDR3 DNA: TGTGCCAGTAGTATCATTCTCACAGGGGCTTCAGATCAGCCCCAGCATTTT; CDR3 protein: CASSIILTGASDQPQHF
clone size: .; D gene: .; V gene: TRBV28; J gene: TRBJ1-3; CDR3 length: 15; CDR3 DNA: TGTGCCAGCAGTGTCCCAGGGGACTCTGGAAACACCATATATTTT; CDR3 protein: CASSVPGDSGNTIYF
clone size: .; D gene: .; V gene: TRBV18; J gene: TRBJ1-2; CDR3 length: 14; CDR3 DNA: TGTGCCAGCTCCGCGGGGCAGGCGGACTATGGCTACACCTTC; CDR3 protein: CASSAGQADYGYTF
clone size: .; D gene: TRBD1; V gene: TRBV27; J gene: TRBJ1-6; CDR3 length: 21; CDR3 DNA: TGTGCCAGCAGTTCGCGAACCGGGACAGGGAATGTGAGGGGGTATAATTCACCCCTCCACTTT; CDR3 protein: CASSSRTGTGNVRGYNSPLHF
clone size: .; D gene: TRBD2; V gene: TRBV6-5; J gene: TRBJ2-7; CDR3 length: 13; CDR3 DNA: TGTGCCAGCTTCTCTAGCGGGACCTACGAGCAGTACTTC; CDR3 protein: CASFSSGTYEQYF
clone size: .; D gene: .; V gene: TRBV18; J gene: TRBJ2-1; CDR3 length: 15; CDR3 DNA: TGTGCCAGCTCACCGGGCGCCAGAATATACAATGAGCAGTTCTTC; CDR3 protein: CASSPGARIYNEQFF
clone size: .; D gene: .; V gene: TRBV11-2; J gene: TRBJ2-1; CDR3 length: 13; CDR3 DNA: TGTGCCAGCAGCTCGAAGAGTGGTCGAGAGCAGTTCTTC; CDR3 protein: CASSSKSGREQFF
clone size: .; D gene: .; V gene: TRBV5-6; J gene: TRBJ2-7; CDR3 length: 15; CDR3 DNA: TGTGCCAGCAGCCCGATCAATTCAGGGGAGTACGAGCAGTACTTC; CDR3 protein: CASSPINSGEYEQYF
clone size: .; D gene: TRBD1; V gene: TRBV2; J gene: TRBJ2-7; CDR3 length: 14; CDR3 DNA: TGTGCCAGCAGCCTAGAGACAGGGAATCTATCGCTGTACTTC; CDR3 protein: CASSLETGNLSLYF
clone size: .; D gene: TRBD2; V gene: TRBV20-1; J gene: TRBJ2-7; CDR3 length: 15; CDR3 DNA: TGCAGTGCTAGTGGGGGACTAGCCACACTCTACGAGCAGTACTTC; CDR3 protein: CSASGGLATLYEQYF
clone size: .; D gene: TRBD1; V gene: TRBV15; J gene: TRBJ2-3; CDR3 length: 18; CDR3 DNA: TGTGCCACCCAACAGGGGGCATCAGTTGGGATATTCACAGATACGCAGTATTTT; CDR3 protein: CATQQGASVGIFTDTQYF
clone size: .; D gene: TRBD1; V gene: TRBV7-2; J gene: TRBJ1-1; CDR3 length: 12; CDR3 DNA: TGTGCCAGCAGCTCCGGGACAGCTCCAGCTTTCTTT; CDR3 protein: CASSSGTAPAFF
clone size: .; D gene: TRBD1; V gene: TRBV28; J gene: TRBJ2-2; CDR3 length: 14; CDR3 DNA: TGTGCCAGCAGTGGGGCAGGGGGCGGCGGGGAGCTGTTTTTT; CDR3 protein: CASSGAGGGGELFF
clone size: .; D gene: .; V gene: TRBV27; J gene: TRBJ2-5; CDR3 length: 13; CDR3 DNA: TGTGCCAGCAGTTTATCCGGCGGGGAGACCCAGTACTTC; CDR3 protein: CASSLSGGETQYF
clone size: .; D gene: TRBD1; V gene: TRBV19; J gene: TRBJ1-2; CDR3 length: 14; CDR3 DNA: TGTGCCAGTAGATATGGGACAGGGATGTATGGCTACACCTTC; CDR3 protein: CASRYGTGMYGYTF
clone size: .; D gene: .; V gene: TRBV10-2; J gene: TRBJ1-2; CDR3 length: 17; CDR3 DNA: TGCGCCAGTGGCAACGGTGGGGCTGGGAAAGGGAACTATGGCTACACCTTC; CDR3 protein: CASGNGGAGKGNYGYTF
clone size: .; D gene: .; V gene: TRBV14; J gene: TRBJ1-1; CDR3 length: 16; CDR3 DNA: TGTGCCAGCAGCCAATGGAGGGGCTTAGGGGACACTGAAGCTTTCTTT; CDR3 protein: CASSQWRGLGDTEAFF
clone size: once; D gene: TRBD1; V gene: TRBV27; J gene: TRBJ2-1; CDR3 length: 11; CDR3 DNA: TGTGCCAAGGGACAGGGCGATGAGCAGTTCTTC; CDR3 protein: CAKGQGDEQFF
clone size: .; D gene: TRBD1; V gene: TRBV7-9; J gene: TRBJ1-5; CDR3 length: 14; CDR3 DNA: TGTGCCAGCAAGGGACAGGGGCTGAATCAGCCCCAGCATTTT; CDR3 protein: CASKGQGLNQPQHF
clone size: .; D gene: .; V gene: TRBV4-2; J gene: TRBJ1-3; CDR3 length: 13; CDR3 DNA: TGTGCCAGCAGCCCGGGGGAAGGAAACACCATATATTTT; CDR3 protein: CASSPGEGNTIYF
clone size: .; D gene: .; V gene: TRBV21-1; J gene: TRBJ1-6; CDR3 length: 14; CDR3 DNA: TGTGCCAGCAGCAGAGGTTCGGTTAATTCACCCCTCCACTTT; CDR3 protein: CASSRGSVNSPLHF
clone size: .; D gene: .; V gene: TRBV18; J gene: TRBJ1-2; CDR3 length: 14; CDR3 DNA: TGTGCCAGCTCACCAGGGGGGAAAAACTATGGCTACACCTTC; CDR3 protein: CASSPGGKNYGYTF
clone size: .; D gene: TRBD1; V gene: TRBV4-1; J gene: TRBJ1-4; CDR3 length: 15; CDR3 DNA: TGCGCCAGCAGCCAAACACCCCAGGGGGTCGACGAACTGTTTTTT; CDR3 protein: CASSQTPQGVDELFF
clone size: .; D gene: .; V gene: TRBV7-9; J gene: TRBJ1-1; CDR3 length: 12; CDR3 DNA: TGTGCCAGCAGCTTAATACTCACTGAAGCTTTCTTT; CDR3 protein: CASSLILTEAFF
clone size: .; D gene: TRBD1; V gene: TRBV18; J gene: TRBJ1-3; CDR3 length: 16; CDR3 DNA: TGTGCCAGCTCACCGCGTCTGGCAGGGGGCGCGGACACCATATATTTT; CDR3 protein: CASSPRLAGGADTIYF
clone size: .; D gene: .; V gene: TRBV7-2; J gene: TRBJ1-1; CDR3 length: 15; CDR3 DNA: TGTGCCAGCAGCCCCGGGGGGGTTAGGAACACTGAAGCTTTCTTT; CDR3 protein: CASSPGGVRNTEAFF
clone size: .; D gene: .; V gene: TRBV4-3; J gene: TRBJ2-3; CDR3 length: 15; CDR3 DNA: TGCGCCAGCAGCCCCGTGCTCCTGGGCGCAGATACGCAGTATTTT; CDR3 protein: CASSPVLLGADTQYF
clone size: .; D gene: .; V gene: TRBV19; J gene: TRBJ2-7; CDR3 length: 16; CDR3 DNA: TGTGCCAGTAGTAACCCGGGAGAAGGAAAATCCTACGAGCAGTACTTC; CDR3 protein: CASSNPGEGKSYEQYF
clone size: .; D gene: .; V gene: TRBV5-1; J gene: TRBJ1-6; CDR3 length: 15; CDR3 DNA: TGCGCCAGCAGCTTGGGGGCAGGTGAGCATTCACCCCTCCACTTT; CDR3 protein: CASSLGAGEHSPLHF
clone size: .; D gene: TRBD1; V gene: TRBV4-1; J gene: TRBJ2-7; CDR3 length: 15; CDR3 DNA: TGCGCCAGCAGCCAAGACAGGGGGCTCTCCTACGAGCAGTACTTC; CDR3 protein: CASSQDRGLSYEQYF
clone size: .; D gene: TRBD1; V gene: TRBV4-1; J gene: TRBJ1-5; CDR3 length: 14; CDR3 DNA: TGCGCCAGCAGCCTCCGGGACAGGGGACAGCCCCAGCATTTT; CDR3 protein: CASSLRDRGQPQHF
clone size: .; D gene: .; V gene: TRBV5-5; J gene: TRBJ1-2; CDR3 length: 13; CDR3 DNA: TGTGCCAGCAGTCCCGGGATGAACTATGGCTACACCTTC; CDR3 protein: CASSPGMNYGYTF
clone size: .; D gene: TRBD1; V gene: TRBV11-2; J gene: TRBJ2-7; CDR3 length: 16; CDR3 DNA: TGTGCCAGCAGCTTAGCATCGGGGGACAGGGGATACGAGCAGTACTTC; CDR3 protein: CASSLASGDRGYEQYF
clone size: .; D gene: .; V gene: TRBV11-3; J gene: TRBJ2-1; CDR3 length: 14; CDR3 DNA: TGTGCCAGCAGAGGACAGACCGACTACAATGAGCAGTTCTTC; CDR3 protein: CASRGQTDYNEQFF
clone size: .; D gene: .; V gene: TRBV28; J gene: TRBJ1-2; CDR3 length: 16; CDR3 DNA: TGTGCCAGCAGTTTTTCAGGAGGAGTACAGTACTATGGCTACACCTTC; CDR3 protein: CASSFSGGVQYYGYTF
clone size: .; D gene: .; V gene: TRBV25-1; J gene: TRBJ1-1; CDR3 length: 13; CDR3 DNA: TGTGCCAGCACCCAAACTGTTGGCACTGAAGCTTTCTTT; CDR3 protein: CASTQTVGTEAFF
clone size: .; D gene: TRBD1; V gene: TRBV6-4; J gene: TRBJ1-1; CDR3 length: 14; CDR3 DNA: TGTGCCAGCAGTCTATCAGGGGGCGAGACTGAAGCTTTCTTT; CDR3 protein: CASSLSGGETEAFF
clone size: .; D gene: TRBD2; V gene: TRBV2; J gene: TRBJ2-2; CDR3 length: 15; CDR3 DNA: TGTGCCAGCAGTAGCGGGGGGGCTCACACCGGGGAGCTGTTTTTT; CDR3 protein: CASSSGGAHTGELFF
clone size: once; D gene: TRBD1; V gene: TRBV19; J gene: TRBJ1-2; CDR3 length: 15; CDR3 DNA: TGTGCCAGTAGTATCCTTGGGACAGGGGGCACTGGCTACACCTTC; CDR3 protein: CASSILGTGGTGYTF
clone size: .; D gene: .; V gene: TRBV21-1; J gene: TRBJ1-2; CDR3 length: 13; CDR3 DNA: TGTGCCAGCAGCAAAGTTTTGACATGGGGCTACACCTTC; CDR3 protein: CASSKVLTWGYTF